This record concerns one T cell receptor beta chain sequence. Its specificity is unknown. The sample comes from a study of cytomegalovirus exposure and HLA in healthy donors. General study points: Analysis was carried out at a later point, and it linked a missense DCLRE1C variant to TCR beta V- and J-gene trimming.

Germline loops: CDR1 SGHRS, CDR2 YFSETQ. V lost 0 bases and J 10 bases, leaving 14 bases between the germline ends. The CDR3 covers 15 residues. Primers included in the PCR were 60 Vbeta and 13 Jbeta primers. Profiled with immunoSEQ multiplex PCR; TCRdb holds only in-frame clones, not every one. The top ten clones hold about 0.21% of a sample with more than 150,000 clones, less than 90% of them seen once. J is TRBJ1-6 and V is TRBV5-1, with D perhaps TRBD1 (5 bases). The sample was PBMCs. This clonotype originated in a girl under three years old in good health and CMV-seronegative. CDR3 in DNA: TGCGCCAGCAGCTTGGAGGGTCGGCAGGGCTCACCCCTCCACTTT. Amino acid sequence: CASSLEGRQGSPLHF.